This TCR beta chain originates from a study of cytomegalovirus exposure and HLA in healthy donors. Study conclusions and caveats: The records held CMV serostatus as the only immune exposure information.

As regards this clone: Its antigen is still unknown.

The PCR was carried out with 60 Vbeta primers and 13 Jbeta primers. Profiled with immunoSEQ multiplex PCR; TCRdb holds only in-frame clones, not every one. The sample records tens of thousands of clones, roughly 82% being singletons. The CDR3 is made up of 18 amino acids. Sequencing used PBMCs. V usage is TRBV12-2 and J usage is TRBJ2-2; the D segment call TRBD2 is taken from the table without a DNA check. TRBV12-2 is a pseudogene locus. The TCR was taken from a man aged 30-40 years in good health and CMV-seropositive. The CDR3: CASRLRAGGPSNTGELFF. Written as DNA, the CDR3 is TGTGCAAGTCGCTTAAGAGCGGGAGGGCCATCGAACACCGGGGAGCTGTTTTTT.